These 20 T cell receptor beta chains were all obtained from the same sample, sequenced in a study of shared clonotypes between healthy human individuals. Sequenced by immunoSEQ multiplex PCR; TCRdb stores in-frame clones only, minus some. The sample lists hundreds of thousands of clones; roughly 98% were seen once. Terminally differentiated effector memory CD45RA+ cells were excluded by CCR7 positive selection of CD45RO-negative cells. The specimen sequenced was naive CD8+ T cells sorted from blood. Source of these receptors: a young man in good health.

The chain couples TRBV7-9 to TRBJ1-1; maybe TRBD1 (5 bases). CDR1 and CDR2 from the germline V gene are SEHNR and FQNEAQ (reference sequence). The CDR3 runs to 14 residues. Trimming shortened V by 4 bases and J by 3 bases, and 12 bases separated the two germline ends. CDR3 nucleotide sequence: TGTGCCAGCAGCTCCCGGGGCGCCGACACTGAAGCTTTCTTT. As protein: CASSSRGADTEAFF.

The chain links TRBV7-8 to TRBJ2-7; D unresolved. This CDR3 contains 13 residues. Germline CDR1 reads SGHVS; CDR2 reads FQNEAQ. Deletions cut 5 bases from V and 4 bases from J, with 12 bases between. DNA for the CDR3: TGTGCCAGCAGCGAAGGGAATATGTACGAGCAGTACTTC. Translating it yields CASSEGNMYEQYF.

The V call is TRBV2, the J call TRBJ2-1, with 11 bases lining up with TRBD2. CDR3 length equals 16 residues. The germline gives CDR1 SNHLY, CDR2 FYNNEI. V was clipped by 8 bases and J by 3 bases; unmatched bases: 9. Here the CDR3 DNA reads TGTGCCAGCCCGCTACTAGCGGGAGCCAACTACAATGAGCAGTTCTTC. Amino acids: CASPLLAGANYNEQFF.

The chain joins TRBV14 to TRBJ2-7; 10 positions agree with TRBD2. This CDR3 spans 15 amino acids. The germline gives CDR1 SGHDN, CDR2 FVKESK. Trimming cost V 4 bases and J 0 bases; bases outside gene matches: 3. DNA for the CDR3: TGTGCCAGCAGCCCAGCGGGAGGGTACTCCTACGAGCAGTACTTC. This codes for CASSPAGGYSYEQYF.

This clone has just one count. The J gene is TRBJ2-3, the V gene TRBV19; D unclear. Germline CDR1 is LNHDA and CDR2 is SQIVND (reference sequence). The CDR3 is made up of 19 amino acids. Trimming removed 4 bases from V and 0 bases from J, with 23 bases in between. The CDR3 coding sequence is TGTGCCAGTAGTAGACTCAAAAGCTGGGGTGAGACTAGCACAGATACGCAGTATTTT. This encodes CASSRLKSWGETSTDTQYF. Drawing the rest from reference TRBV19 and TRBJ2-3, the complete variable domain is DGGITQSPKYLFRKEGQNVTLSCEQNLNHDAMYWYRQDPGQGLRLIYYSQIVNDFQKGDIAEGYSVSREKKESFPLTVTSAQKNPTAFYLCASSRLKSWGETSTDTQYFGPGTRLTVL.

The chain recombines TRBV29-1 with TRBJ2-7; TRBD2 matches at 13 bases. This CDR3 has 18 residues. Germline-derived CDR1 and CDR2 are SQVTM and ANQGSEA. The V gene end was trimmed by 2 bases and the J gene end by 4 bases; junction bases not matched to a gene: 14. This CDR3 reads CSVEKGTSGKRPGYEQYF. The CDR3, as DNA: TGCAGCGTTGAAAAAGGGACTAGCGGGAAGCGTCCGGGGTACGAGCAGTACTTC.

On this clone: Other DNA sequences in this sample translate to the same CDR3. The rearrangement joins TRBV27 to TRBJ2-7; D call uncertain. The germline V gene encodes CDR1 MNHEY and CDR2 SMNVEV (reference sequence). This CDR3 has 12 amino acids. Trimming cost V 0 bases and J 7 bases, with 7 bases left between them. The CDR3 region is CASSLSGLEQYF. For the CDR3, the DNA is TGTGCCAGCAGTTTATCTGGCCTTGAGCAGTACTTC.

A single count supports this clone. The CDR3 protein is CASSDPYGTGELFF. The CDR3 region has the DNA TGTGCCAGCAGCGACCCGTACGGGACCGGGGAGCTGTTTTTT. V and J are TRBV7-7 and TRBJ2-2; D ambiguous. Trimming stripped 5 bases from V and 5 bases from J, with 12 bases between. Per the germline V gene, CDR1 is SSHAT and CDR2 is FNYEAQ (reference sequence). The CDR3 is 14 amino acids.

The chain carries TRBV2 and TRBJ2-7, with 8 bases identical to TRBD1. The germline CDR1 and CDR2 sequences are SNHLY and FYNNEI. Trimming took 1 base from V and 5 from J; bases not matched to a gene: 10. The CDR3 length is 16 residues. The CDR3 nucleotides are TGTGCCAGCAGTGAAGGCGCAGGGGGCGCAAGTCACGAGCAGTACTTC. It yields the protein CASSEGAGGASHEQYF.

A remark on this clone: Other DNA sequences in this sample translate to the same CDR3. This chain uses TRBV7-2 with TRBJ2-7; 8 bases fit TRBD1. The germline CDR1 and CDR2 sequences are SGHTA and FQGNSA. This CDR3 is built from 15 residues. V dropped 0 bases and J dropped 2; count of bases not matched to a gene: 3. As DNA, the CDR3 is TGTGCCAGCAGCTTAGCCGGACAGGGTACCTACGAGCAGTACTTC. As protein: CASSLAGQGTYEQYF. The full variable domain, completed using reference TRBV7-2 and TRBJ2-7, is GAGVSQSPSNKVTEKGKDVELRCDPISGHTALYWYRQSLGQGLEFLIYFQGNSAPDKSGLPSDRFSAERTGGSVSTLTIQRTQQEDSAVYLCASSLAGQGTYEQYFGPGTRLTVT.

For the CDR3, the DNA is TGTGCCAGCAGTACCATCGGACAGGAAACCTACGAGCAGTACTTC. Translated: CASSTIGQETYEQYF. V and J are TRBV28 and TRBJ2-7; 7 nucleotides align to TRBD1. Trimming at V came to 5 bases and at J to 2 bases, leaving 9 bases not matched to a gene. Per the germline V gene, CDR1 is MDHEN and CDR2 is SYDVKM. The CDR3 totals 15 residues.

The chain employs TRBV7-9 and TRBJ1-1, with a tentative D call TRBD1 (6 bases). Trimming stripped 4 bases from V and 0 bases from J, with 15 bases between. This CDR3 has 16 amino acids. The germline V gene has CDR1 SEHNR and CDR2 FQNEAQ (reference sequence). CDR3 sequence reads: CASSSQGPELNTEAFF. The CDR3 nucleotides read TGTGCCAGCAGCTCCCAGGGGCCTGAACTGAACACTGAAGCTTTCTTT.

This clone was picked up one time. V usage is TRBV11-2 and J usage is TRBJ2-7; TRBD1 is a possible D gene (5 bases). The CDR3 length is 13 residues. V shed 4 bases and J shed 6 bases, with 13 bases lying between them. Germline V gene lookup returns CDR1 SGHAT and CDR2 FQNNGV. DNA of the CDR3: TGTGCCAGCAGCTCCATAGGGGCTAGCGAGCAGTACTTC. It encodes CASSSIGASEQYF. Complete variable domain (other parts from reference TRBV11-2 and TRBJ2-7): EAGVAQSPRYKIIEKRQSVAFWCNPISGHATLYWYQQILGQGPKLLIQFQNNGVVDDSQLPKDRFSAERLKGVDSTLKIQPAKLEDSAVYLCASSSIGASEQYFGPGTRLTVT.

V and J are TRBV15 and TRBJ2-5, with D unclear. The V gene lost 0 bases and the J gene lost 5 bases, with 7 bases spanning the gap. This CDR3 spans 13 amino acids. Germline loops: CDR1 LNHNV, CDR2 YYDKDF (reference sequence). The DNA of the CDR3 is TGTGCCACCAGCAGAGATGAGGAGGAGACCCAGTACTTC. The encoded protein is CATSRDEEETQYF.

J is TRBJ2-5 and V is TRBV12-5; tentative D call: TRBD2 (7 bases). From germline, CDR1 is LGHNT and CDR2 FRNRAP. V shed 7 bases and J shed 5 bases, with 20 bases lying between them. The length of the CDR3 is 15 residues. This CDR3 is CASAPPEGGTETQYF. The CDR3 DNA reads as TGTGCTAGTGCCCCACCAGAGGGGGGGACGGAGACCCAGTACTTC.

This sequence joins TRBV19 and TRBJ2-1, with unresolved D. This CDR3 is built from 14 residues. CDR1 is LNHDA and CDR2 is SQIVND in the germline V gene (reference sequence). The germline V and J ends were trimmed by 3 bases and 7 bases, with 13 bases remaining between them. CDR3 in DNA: TGTGCCAGTAGTATTTACGTGGGTCTGAATGAGCAGTTCTTC. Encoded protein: CASSIYVGLNEQFF.

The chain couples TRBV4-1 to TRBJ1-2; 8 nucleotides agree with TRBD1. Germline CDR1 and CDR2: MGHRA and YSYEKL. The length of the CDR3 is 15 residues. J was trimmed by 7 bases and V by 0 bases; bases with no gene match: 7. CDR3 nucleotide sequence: TGCGCCAGCAGCCAAGACAGGGGGCTATTAGTTGGCTACACCTTC. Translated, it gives CASSQDRGLLVGYTF.

The CDR3 DNA sequence: TGTGCCAGCCTCGAGGCTGGGGGACAGCTTCCCAACGAGCAGTACTTC. This sequence encodes CASLEAGGQLPNEQYF. The chain joins TRBV2 to TRBJ2-7, with 7 bases that match TRBD1. J lost 5 bases, V lost 8 bases, and 18 bases had no gene match. The CDR3 runs to 16 residues. CDR1 and CDR2 (germline): SNHLY, FYNNEI. The full variable domain, in which reference TRBV2 and TRBJ2-7 provide the parts outside the CDR3, is EPEVTQTPSHQVTQMGQEVILRCVPISNHLYFYWYRQILGQKVEFLVSFYNNEISEKSEIFDDQFSVERPDGSNFTLKIRSTKLEDSAMYFCASLEAGGQLPNEQYFGPGTRLTVT.

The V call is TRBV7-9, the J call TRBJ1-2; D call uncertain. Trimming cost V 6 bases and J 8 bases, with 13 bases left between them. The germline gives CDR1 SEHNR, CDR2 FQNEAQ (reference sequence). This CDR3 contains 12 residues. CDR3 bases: TGTGCCAGCAGGAAGGGAGTATGGGGCTACACCTTC. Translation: CASRKGVWGYTF. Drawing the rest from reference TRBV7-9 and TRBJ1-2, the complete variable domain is DTGVSQNPRHKITKRGQNVTFRCDPISEHNRLYWYRQTLGQGPEFLTYFQNEAQLEKSRLLSDRFSAERPKGSFSTLEIQRTEQGDSAMYLCASRKGVWGYTFGSGTRLTVV.

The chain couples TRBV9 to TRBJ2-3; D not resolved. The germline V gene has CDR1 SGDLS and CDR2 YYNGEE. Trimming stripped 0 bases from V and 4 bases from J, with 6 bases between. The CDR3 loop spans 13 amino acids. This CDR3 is CASSVGAADTQYF. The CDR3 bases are TGTGCCAGCAGCGTAGGGGCGGCAGATACGCAGTATTTT. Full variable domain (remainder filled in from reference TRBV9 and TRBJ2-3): DSGVTQTPKHLITATGQRVTLRCSPRSGDLSVYWYQQSLDQGLQFLIQYYNGEERAKGNILERFSAQQFPDLHSELNLSSLELGDSALYFCASSVGAADTQYFGPGTRLTVL.